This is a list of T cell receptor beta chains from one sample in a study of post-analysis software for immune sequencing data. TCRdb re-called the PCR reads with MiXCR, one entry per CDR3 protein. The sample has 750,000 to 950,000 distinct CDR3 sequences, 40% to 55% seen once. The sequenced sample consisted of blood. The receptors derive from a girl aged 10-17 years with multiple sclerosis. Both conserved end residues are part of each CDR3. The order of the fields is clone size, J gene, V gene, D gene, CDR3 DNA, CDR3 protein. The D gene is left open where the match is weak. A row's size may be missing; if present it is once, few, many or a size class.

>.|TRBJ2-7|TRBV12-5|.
TGTGCTAGTGGTTTGCCCCCTGACAAGGCTGACAGTACCTACGAGCAGTACTTC
CASGLPPDKADSTYEQYF
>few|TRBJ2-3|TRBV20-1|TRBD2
TGCAGTGCTAGAGTCCTAATAGCGGGAGGGCGGACAGATACGCAGTATTTT
CSARVLIAGGRTDTQYF
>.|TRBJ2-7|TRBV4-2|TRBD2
TGTGCCAGCAGCCAAGAGGGGCGGGAGGACTACGAGCAGTACTTC
CASSQEGREDYEQYF
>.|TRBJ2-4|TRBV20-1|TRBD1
TGCAGTGTTGGGACAGACATAGCCAAAAACATTCAGTACTTC
CSVGTDIAKNIQYF
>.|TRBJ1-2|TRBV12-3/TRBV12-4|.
TGTGCCAGCACCTTGGACAGCTATGGCTACACCTTC
CASTLDSYGYTF
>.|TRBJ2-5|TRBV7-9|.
TGTGCCAGCAGCTTTAGTGGACAGAGTGAGACCCAGTACTTC
CASSFSGQSETQYF
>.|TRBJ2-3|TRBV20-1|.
TGCAGTATCAACGACGGGAACACAGATACGCAGTATTTT
CSINDGNTDTQYF
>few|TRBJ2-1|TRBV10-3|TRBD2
TGTGCCATCACGACGGGAGGGAGGTCCAATGAGCAGTTCTTC
CAITTGGRSNEQFF
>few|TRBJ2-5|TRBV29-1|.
TGCAGCGTTCAGTTCCAAGAGACCCAGTACTTC
CSVQFQETQYF
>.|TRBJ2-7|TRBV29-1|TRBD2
TGCAGCGTTGAAGGAGGGACTAGTTCCTACGAGCAGTACTTC
CSVEGGTSSYEQYF
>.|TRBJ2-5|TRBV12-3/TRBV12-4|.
TGTGCCAGCAGTGCCGCCGGGACGCACCGTGGGGAGACCCAGTACTTC
CASSAAGTHRGETQYF
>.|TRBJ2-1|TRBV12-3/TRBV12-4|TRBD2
TGTGCCAGTCTAAGGACTAGCGTCGATGAGCAGTTCTTC
CASLRTSVDEQFF
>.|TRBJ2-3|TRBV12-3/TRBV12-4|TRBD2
TGTGCCAGCAGTTTCTCTAGCAGCGGGAGATCAGATACGCAGTATTTT
CASSFSSSGRSDTQYF
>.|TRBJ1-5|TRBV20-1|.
TGCAGTGCTAGAGTGGATTGGGACCAGCCCCAGCATTTT
CSARVDWDQPQHF
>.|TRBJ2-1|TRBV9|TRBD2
TGTGCCAGCAGCATAGGGCTAGCGGGAGATGAGCAGTTCTTC
CASSIGLAGDEQFF
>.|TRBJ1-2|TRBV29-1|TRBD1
TGCAGCGTTGTCGCGGGGGGAGGGGGCCTCGTCTATGGCTACACCTTC
CSVVAGGGGLVYGYTF
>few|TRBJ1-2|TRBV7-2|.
TGTGCCAGCAGCTTCGTGAGCTATGGCTACACCTTC
CASSFVSYGYTF
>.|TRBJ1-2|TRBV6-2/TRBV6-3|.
TGTGCCAGCAGAGGGGGAAGAGGCTACACCTTC
CASRGGRGYTF
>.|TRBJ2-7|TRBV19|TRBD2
TGTGCCAGTAGTATACTGGCGGGAGGTGTTTACGAGCAGTACTTC
CASSILAGGVYEQYF
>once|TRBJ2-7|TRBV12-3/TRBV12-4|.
TGTGCCAGCAGTCCCGGGATAGCGTCTACCTACGAGCAGTACTTC
CASSPGIASTYEQYF
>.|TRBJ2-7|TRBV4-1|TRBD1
TGCGCCAGCAGCCAAGTGGGACAGGGGAAATACGAGCAGTACTTC
CASSQVGQGKYEQYF
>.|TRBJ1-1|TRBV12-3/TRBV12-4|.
TGTGCCAGCAGTCCCACGCTCCTGGTGAACACTGAAGCTTTCTTT
CASSPTLLVNTEAFF
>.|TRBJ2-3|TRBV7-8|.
TGTGCCAGCAGCCCCACTAGATTGGGGATCACAGATACGCAGTATTTT
CASSPTRLGITDTQYF
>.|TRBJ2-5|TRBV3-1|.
TGTGCCAGCAGTCATTCCAGGGGATTCATGGAGACCCAGTACTTC
CASSHSRGFMETQYF
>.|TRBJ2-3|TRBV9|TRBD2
TGTGCCAGCAGCGTATATGGGCGGGAGCAAGATACGCAGTATTTT
CASSVYGREQDTQYF
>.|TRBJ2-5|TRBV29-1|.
TGCAGCGTTGAGACGGCTGGAGAGACCCAGTACTTC
CSVETAGETQYF
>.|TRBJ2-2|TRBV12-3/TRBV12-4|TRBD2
TGTGCCAGCAGTTCCCGGGACTACAACACCGGGGAGCTGTTTTTT
CASSSRDYNTGELFF
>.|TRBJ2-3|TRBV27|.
TGTGCCAGCAGTTTACGGGCTAGCTTGGTCACAGATACGCAGTATTTT
CASSLRASLVTDTQYF
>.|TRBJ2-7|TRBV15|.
TGTGCCACCAGCAGAGAATCCGGCGAGCAGTACTTC
CATSRESGEQYF
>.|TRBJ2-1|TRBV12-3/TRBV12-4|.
TGTGCCAGCAGTCGGGCCGGTGAGCAGTTCTTC
CASSRAGEQFF
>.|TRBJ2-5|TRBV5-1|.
TGCGCCAGCAGCCCGACAAACCGACCAGGGCAGACCCAGTACTTC
CASSPTNRPGQTQYF
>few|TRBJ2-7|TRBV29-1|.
TGCAGCGTTGAAGATCCTCCTTACGAGCAGTACTTC
CSVEDPPYEQYF
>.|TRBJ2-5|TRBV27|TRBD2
TGTGCCAGCAGTTTTGGCGGGAGGCTTAGAGAGACCCAGTACTTC
CASSFGGRLRETQYF
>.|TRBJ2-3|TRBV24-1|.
TGTGCCACCAGCGAAGACACAGATACGCAGTATTTT
CATSEDTDTQYF
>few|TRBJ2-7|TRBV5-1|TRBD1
TGCGCCAGCAGCCCAGGGGGCTGGGACGAGCAGTACTTC
CASSPGGWDEQYF
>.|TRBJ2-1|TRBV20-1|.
TGCAGTGCTAGAGCTCCCCCGGTGAATGAGCAGTTCTTC
CSARAPPVNEQFF
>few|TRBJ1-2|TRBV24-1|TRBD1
TGTGCCACCAGTGACCTCAGGGGGGACGGCTATGGCTACACCTTC
CATSDLRGDGYGYTF
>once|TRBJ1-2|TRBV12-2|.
TGTGCAAGTCGCTTAGAACAGGGGCTAGGCTATGGCTACACCTTC
CASRLEQGLGYGYTF
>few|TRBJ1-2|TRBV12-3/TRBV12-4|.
TGTGCCAGCAGTTTAGCAGGTTCTAACTATGGCTACACCTTC
CASSLAGSNYGYTF
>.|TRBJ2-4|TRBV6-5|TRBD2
TGTGCCAGCGGGCCCAGCGGGACTTCTAATGGAAACATTCAGTACTTC
CASGPSGTSNGNIQYF
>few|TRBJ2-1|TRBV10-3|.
TGTGCCATCAGTGGAGCATACAATGAGCAGTTCTTC
CAISGAYNEQFF
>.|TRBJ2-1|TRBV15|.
TGTGCCACCAGCAGAGAGGAGAATTTGAGATACAATGAGCAGTTCTTC
CATSREENLRYNEQFF
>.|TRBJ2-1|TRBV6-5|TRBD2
TGTGCCAGCAGTTACCTAGCGGGAGCCGATGAGCAGTTCTTC
CASSYLAGADEQFF